This TCR beta chain emerged from a study of blood T cell repertoires in COVID-19. Whole-study context: Sample material is recorded as cDNA or gDNA derived from T cells, B-cell-depleted T cells, or PBMCs.

Seattle enrolled patients during active infection and tracked them longitudinally. Authors' processing steps: For nucleated cells, counts were estimated from reference gene primer amplification. Profiling relied on immunoSEQ multiplex PCR, and the TCRdb table lists in-frame clones only, not all of them. V, J and clone size reflect that table, while D and trimming were determined from the DNA. Among almost 200,000 clones listed, around four fifths were seen once. This CDR3 has 13 residues. V dropped 1 base and J dropped 7; count of bases not matched to a gene: 4. CDR1 is GTSNPN, CDR2 SVGIG, per germline (reference sequence).

The gene calls are TRBV30 and TRBJ1-2, with 9 bases identical to TRBD1. Specimen: peripheral blood. The clonotype comes from a man aged 60-69 years with COVID-19, enrolled during active disease. The CDR3 reads CAWSDRGRFGYTF. In DNA form, the CDR3 reads TGTGCCTGGAGTGACAGGGGGCGGTTTGGCTACACCTTC.